Presented here are 27 T cell receptor beta chains from one specimen sequenced in a study of shared clonotypes between healthy human individuals. Repertoires were generated with immunoSEQ multiplex PCR, while TCRdb's copy carries only in-frame clones and drops some. The data contain 800,000 to 1,200,000 clones, more than 75% of them singletons. The sequencing sample was made of memory CD4+ T cells from PBMCs. Documented subset: CD45RA-negative fraction. The receptors here all came from a man younger than 30 in good health. Some clones in this sample may be carry-over from other donors' samples.

In this sample, this clone turned up once. The chain recombines TRBV18 with TRBJ1-2, with D possibly being TRBD1 (5 bases). Trimming cost V 1 base and J 4 bases, with 10 bases left between them. This CDR3 has 14 amino acids. The germline CDR1 and CDR2 sequences are KGHSH and LQKENI. CDR3 in amino acids: CASSPRDASYGYTF. The CDR3 DNA follows: TGTGCCAGCTCACCACGGGACGCTTCCTATGGCTACACCTTC.

The gene calls are TRBV28 and TRBJ2-7, with no clear D. CDR1 MDHEN and CDR2 SYDVKM come from the germline V gene. The V end was cut by 10 bases, the J end by 6 bases, with 13 bases between. This CDR3 region has 11 residues. CDR3 nucleotides: TGTGCCACCCGCGGCCTTTCCGAGCAGTACTTC. Translating it yields CATRGLSEQYF. Drawing the rest from reference TRBV28 and TRBJ2-7, the complete variable domain is DVKVTQSSRYLVKRTGEKVFLECVQDMDHENMFWYRQDPGLGLRLIYFSYDVKMKEKGDIPEGYSVSREKKERFSLILESASTNQTSMYLCATRGLSEQYFGPGTRLTVT.

The chain links TRBV5-4 to TRBJ1-3; D gene uncertain. This CDR3 comprises 14 residues. V shed 0 bases and J shed 4 bases, with 8 bases lying between them. The germline gives CDR1 SGHNT, CDR2 YYREEE (reference sequence). CDR3 residues: CASSLGSRGNTIYF. The CDR3 DNA reads as TGTGCCAGCAGCTTGGGTTCCCGGGGAAACACCATATATTTT. Supplemented by reference TRBV5-4 and TRBJ1-3, the full variable domain reads ETGVTQSPTHLIKTRGQQVTLRCSSQSGHNTVSWYQQALGQGPQFIFQYYREEENGRGNFPPRFSGLQFPNYSSELNVNALELDDSALYLCASSLGSRGNTIYFGEGSWLTVV.

The count of this clone is one. The chain recombines TRBV7-2 with TRBJ2-2; TRBD2 matches at 11 bases. There are 18 residues in the CDR3. Germline V gene data show CDR1 as SGHTA and CDR2 as FQGNSA. Unmatched junction bases numbered 8, after V lost 1 base and J lost 4 bases. The DNA of the CDR3 is TGTGCCAGCAGCTTAGGGCTAGCGGGAGGAATTGGCACCGGGGAGCTGTTTTTT. The encoded protein is CASSLGLAGGIGTGELFF.

Details on this clone: This specimen includes other DNA sequences encoding the same CDR3. This chain links TRBV7-8 with TRBJ1-3, with 8 bases identical to TRBD1. Germline V gene data show CDR1 as SGHVS and CDR2 as FQNEAQ. The CDR3 covers 15 residues. V was pared by 2 bases and J by 4 bases, with 4 bases of the junction left unmatched. CDR3 sequence (DNA): TGTGCCAGCAGCTTACAGGGGGCCAGCGGAAACACCATATATTTT. Amino acids: CASSLQGASGNTIYF.

CDR3 DNA: TGCAGCGGTATACCGGGACGCTCCCCGGAGACCCAGTACTTC. As protein: CSGIPGRSPETQYF. The rearrangement links TRBV29-1 to TRBJ2-5; D possibly uses TRBD1 or TRBD2 (5 bases each). Germline V CDR1 and CDR2: SQVTM, ANQGSEA. The CDR3 spans 14 residues. V shed 7 bases and J shed 5 bases, with 20 bases lying between them.

The chain carries TRBV5-1 and TRBJ2-1, with TRBD2 identical over 7 bases. The CDR3 runs to 14 residues. The V and J ends lost 4 bases and 7 bases, in that order; junction bases with no gene match: 8. Germline CDR1 is SGHRS and CDR2 is YFSETQ. The CDR3 nucleotides are TGCGCCAGCAGCGACCCCCGCGGGGGAAATGAGCAGTTCTTC. It specifies CASSDPRGGNEQFF. Using reference TRBV5-1 and TRBJ2-1 for the parts outside the CDR3, the full variable domain is KAGVTQTPRYLIKTRGQQVTLSCSPISGHRSVSWYQQTPGQGLQFLFEYFSETQRNKGNFPGRFSGRQFSNSRSEMNVSTLELGDSALYLCASSDPRGGNEQFFGPGTRLTVL.

This chain links TRBV6-1 with TRBJ2-1; D unclear. The CDR3 covers 12 residues. The V gene's germline CDR1 is MNHNS and CDR2 SASEGT. V shed 10 bases and J shed 7 bases, with 14 bases lying between them. CDR3 DNA sequence: TGTGCCACCGCTAGGCTGGCGAATGAGCAGTTCTTC. This sequence encodes CATARLANEQFF.

V usage is TRBV30 and J usage is TRBJ2-1; TRBD2 matches at 10 bases. The CDR3 length is 17 residues. Germline values: CDR1 GTSNPN, CDR2 SVGIG (reference sequence). V was pared by 3 bases and J by 4 bases, with 12 bases of the junction left unmatched. CDR3 sequence reads: CAWRQILAGWTYNEQFF. CDR3 sequence (DNA): TGTGCCTGGAGGCAAATACTAGCGGGGTGGACTTACAATGAGCAGTTCTTC.

CDR3 coding DNA: TGTGCCATCAGTGAGACGGAAAGCACAGATACGCAGTATTTT. It codes for CAISETESTDTQYF. The V gene is TRBV10-3, the J gene TRBJ2-3; D unclear. Germline values: CDR1 ENHRY, CDR2 SYGVKD. CDR3 length: 14 residues. Trimming removed 2 bases at V and 0 bases at J, with 6 bases between.

This chain connects TRBV5-1 to TRBJ2-1; a possible D gene is TRBD2 (5 bases). The length of the CDR3 is 14 residues. V was trimmed by 0 bases and J by 3 bases, leaving 7 bases between them. Germline V lookup: CDR1 SGHRS, CDR2 YFSETQ. DNA of the CDR3: TGCGCCAGCAGCTTGGGCGGGTACTACAATGAGCAGTTCTTC. Translated, it gives CASSLGGYYNEQFF.

The genes are TRBV5-1 and TRBJ2-7; possibly TRBD2 for D (6 bases). The germline gives CDR1 SGHRS, CDR2 YFSETQ. V was cut by 0 bases and J by 2 bases, with 12 bases left in between. The length of the CDR3 is 15 residues. The CDR3 DNA follows: TGCGCCAGCAGCTTGGTGACCGGGAGCCCCTACGAGCAGTACTTC. Protein sequence: CASSLVTGSPYEQYF.

This chain links TRBV10-3 with TRBJ1-4; 7 bases are a match to TRBD1. CDR1 is ENHRY and CDR2 is SYGVKD in the germline V gene. Trimming cost V 8 bases and J 0 bases; bases outside gene matches: 0. The CDR3 extends over 13 amino acids. CDR3 sequence reads: CAIQGATNEKLFF. The DNA for the CDR3 is TGTGCCATCCAGGGGGCAACTAATGAAAAACTGTTTTTT.

This clone was observed a handful of times. The gene calls are TRBV7-2 and TRBJ1-2; no definite D call. This CDR3 has 14 residues. Germline V gene lookup returns CDR1 SGHTA and CDR2 FQGNSA. Trimming left V 1 base short and J 2 bases short, with 8 bases between. DNA of the CDR3: TGTGCCAGCAGCTTAGGGCCAGCGAACTATGGCTACACCTTC. Amino acid sequence: CASSLGPANYGYTF.

Notes on this clone: Other DNA variants within this sample encode the same CDR3. The chain uses TRBV5-4 and TRBJ1-1; 7 bases are shared with TRBD1. Losses at the gene ends were 0 bases for V and 4 bases for J; bases not matched to a gene: 3. Germline CDR1 reads SGHNT; CDR2 reads YYREEE (reference sequence). The CDR3 totals 14 residues. CDR3 DNA: TGTGCCAGCAGCTTGGAGGCAGGGGGCACTGAAGCTTTCTTT. Amino acid sequence: CASSLEAGGTEAFF.

The J gene is TRBJ1-1, the V gene TRBV25-1, with D possibly being TRBD1 (5 bases). The CDR3 spans 14 residues. In germline, CDR1 is MGHDK, CDR2 SYGVNS. V was pared by 8 bases and J by 6 bases, with 19 bases between. CDR3 nucleotide sequence: TGTGCCAGCGGTACAGGAAAGGGAGGATCTGAAGCTTTCTTT. Residues: CASGTGKGGSEAFF.

The chain couples TRBV10-3 to TRBJ2-1; TRBD1 matches 7 bases. Looked up from germline, CDR1 is ENHRY and CDR2 is SYGVKD. V shed 6 bases and J 5 bases; nucleotides not matched to a gene: 7. The CDR3 has 14 residues. CDR3 sequence (DNA): TGTGCCATCAGCGACCGGGACAGCCACAATGAGCAGTTCTTC. Its translation: CAISDRDSHNEQFF.

CDR3 sequence reads: CASSFTPSRQGGGEQYF. The CDR3 nucleotides are TGTGCCAGCAGTTTTACCCCATCGAGACAGGGAGGGGGCGAGCAGTACTTC. The chain is built from TRBV28 and TRBJ2-7; D is possibly TRBD1 or TRBD2 (7 bases each). The CDR3 is 17 amino acids. V lost 3 bases and J lost 6, with 24 bases in between. CDR1 and CDR2 from the germline V gene are MDHEN and SYDVKM. Filled out from reference TRBV28 and TRBJ2-7, the complete variable domain reads DVKVTQSSRYLVKRTGEKVFLECVQDMDHENMFWYRQDPGLGLRLIYFSYDVKMKEKGDIPEGYSVSREKKERFSLILESASTNQTSMYLCASSFTPSRQGGGEQYFGPGTRLTVT.

The J gene is TRBJ2-2, the V gene TRBV28; a weak D match, TRBD2 (5 bases). The CDR3 runs 17 residues. V lost 8 bases, J lost 6 bases, and 25 bases lay in between. CDR1 MDHEN and CDR2 SYDVKM come from the germline V gene. This CDR3 reads CASWEFPRPKGAGELFF. The CDR3 bases are TGTGCCAGCTGGGAGTTCCCACGGCCCAAAGGCGCCGGGGAGCTGTTTTTT.

This rearrangement joins TRBV28 to TRBJ1-2, with D unresolved. Germline V gene lookup returns CDR1 MDHEN and CDR2 SYDVKM. V was clipped by 2 bases and J by 6 bases, with 16 bases between them. The CDR3 runs 15 residues. CDR3 nucleotide sequence: TGTGCCAGCAGTTTACACAGCTTGGTCGGGAATGGCTACACCTTC. This translates into CASSLHSLVGNGYTF.

This chain joins TRBV5-6 and TRBJ2-1; maybe TRBD2 (5 bases). CDR3 length equals 16 residues. Trimming left V 1 base short and J 1 base short, with 12 bases between. Germline values: CDR1 SGHDT, CDR2 YYEEEE. CDR3 DNA sequence: TGTGCCAGCAGCTTGAGGCCAGCGGTATCCTACAATGAGCAGTTCTTC. Translation: CASSLRPAVSYNEQFF. The full variable domain, completed using reference TRBV5-6 and TRBJ2-1, is DAGVTQSPTHLIKTRGQQVTLRCSPKSGHDTVSWYQQALGQGPQFIFQYYEEEERQRGNFPDRFSGHQFPNYSSELNVNALLLGDSALYLCASSLRPAVSYNEQFFGPGTRLTVL.

V gene TRBV30 combines with J gene TRBJ2-1; TRBD2 is a possible D gene (5 bases). Deletions cut 4 bases from V and 4 bases from J, with 17 bases between. This CDR3 region has 15 residues. From germline, CDR1 is GTSNPN and CDR2 SVGIG (reference sequence). The chain's CDR3 is CAWNRLPSRYNEQFF. In DNA form, the CDR3 reads TGTGCCTGGAATCGTCTCCCTAGCAGGTACAATGAGCAGTTCTTC.

The gene calls are TRBV5-1 and TRBJ2-1; 15 bases align to TRBD2. The length of the CDR3 is 19 residues. After removal of 4 bases from V and 4 bases from J, the junction contained 12 bases not matched to a gene. Germline CDR1 SGHRS, CDR2 YFSETQ. The CDR3 loop reads CASSVIPGLAGGTYNEQFF. CDR3 bases: TGCGCCAGCAGCGTAATACCGGGACTAGCGGGAGGAACATACAATGAGCAGTTCTTC.

The chain uses TRBV6-1 and TRBJ2-5; weak D call: TRBD2 (6 bases). V was shortened by 2 bases and J by 2 bases, with 12 bases between the two germline ends. The germline gives CDR1 MNHNS, CDR2 SASEGT. The CDR3 runs 15 residues. The CDR3 region is CASSESGTSQETQYF. CDR3 in DNA: TGTGCCAGCAGTGAATCAGGGACTTCACAAGAGACCCAGTACTTC.

DNA for the CDR3: TGTGCCAGTAGTATAGTTGGTTCCACCGGGGAGCTGTTTTTT. This translates into CASSIVGSTGELFF. The chain combines TRBV19 with TRBJ2-2; D call uncertain. This CDR3 contains 14 residues. V was clipped by 1 base and J by 4 bases, with 7 bases between them. The germline V gene has CDR1 LNHDA and CDR2 SQIVND (reference sequence).

The CDR3 sequence is CSVERRGESNQPQHF. DNA of the CDR3: TGCAGCGTTGAACGCCGGGGAGAGAGCAATCAGCCCCAGCATTTT. The rearrangement joins TRBV29-1 to TRBJ1-5; no clear D gene. This CDR3 has 15 residues. V was pared by 2 bases and J by 1 base, with 12 bases between. CDR1 and CDR2 from the germline V gene are SQVTM and ANQGSEA.

The chain combines TRBV14 with TRBJ1-5; 10 bases line up with TRBD1. The CDR3 is made up of 14 amino acids. V lost 4 bases and J lost 7; bases outside the gene matches: 4. Germline-derived CDR1 and CDR2 are SGHDN and FVKESK. The CDR3 nucleotides are TGTGCCAGCAGCCCGGGACAGGGGAACCAGCCCCAGCATTTT. It specifies CASSPGQGNQPQHF.